This T cell receptor (beta chain) comes out of a study of T cell responses to AZD1222 COVID-19 vaccine. As for this clone: As yet, its antigen is unknown.

The V and J ends lost 4 bases and 1 base respectively, with 8 bases between them. Germline CDR1 MDHEN, CDR2 SYDVKM. The CDR3 is 14 amino acids. Profiled with immunoSEQ multiplex PCR; TCRdb holds only in-frame clones, not every one. The sample records about 150,000 clones, just over 90% being singletons. Findings and limits, study-wide: Clonal diversity was possibly underestimated, and the donors were mostly white British, with more females. Vaccine-associated CD4 TCRs ranged over spike, dominating at 160-218 and 743-854. Nearly half of spike-specific TCRs reportedly target variant regions that are unmutated in the B.1.351 and B.1.1.7 variants. Repertoire sampling was restricted to post-peak T cell response timepoints.

Sequencing was performed on peripheral blood, taken 28 days after the second AZD1222 dose. The origin of this receptor is an adult who received the AZD1222 COVID-19 vaccine. The chain is built from TRBV28 and TRBJ1-5; no clear D gene. The CDR3 coding sequence is TGTGCCAGCAGTTCACTTCTAAGCAATCAGCCCCAGCATTTT. Translation: CASSSLLSNQPQHF.